The 18 T cell receptor beta chains in this list originate from one sample, sequenced in a study of blood T cell repertoires in COVID-19. The data were produced by immunoSEQ multiplex PCR, yet TCRdb's version contains in-frame clones alone and is incomplete. This sample yields a few hundred thousand clones, of which more than 70% are seen a single time; 1.5% to 2.5% belongs to the top ten. The sample comprised PBMCs or T cells enriched from blood (not recorded which). The source of these receptors is a man aged 35-49 years in a cohort exposed to, infected with or recovered from COVID-19 (not recorded which).

The chain couples TRBV30 to TRBJ1-2; TRBD1 might be the D (6 bases). V lost 1 base and J 1 base, leaving 10 bases between the germline ends. CDR3 length equals 14 residues. Germline loops: CDR1 GTSNPN, CDR2 SVGIG (reference sequence). The chain's CDR3 is CAWSGGQINYGYTF. The CDR3, as DNA: TGTGCCTGGAGTGGCGGACAGATTAACTATGGCTACACCTTC.

The chain is built from TRBV19 and TRBJ2-1, with a tentative D call TRBD2 (6 bases). V shed 3 bases and J shed 4 bases, with 13 bases lying between them. The CDR3 runs to 15 residues. Germline V gene sequence: CDR1 LNHDA, CDR2 SQIVND (reference sequence). CDR3 DNA: TGTGCCAGTAGTATCCCCGGGAGACGGTACAATGAGCAGTTCTTC. Residues: CASSIPGRRYNEQFF.

The chain links TRBV5-4 to TRBJ2-5, with 10 bases matching TRBD1. The CDR3 sequence is 17 residues long. Germline V gene data show CDR1 as SGHNT and CDR2 as YYREEE (reference sequence). V shed 4 bases and J 4 bases; nucleotides not matched to a gene: 13. Here the CDR3 DNA reads TGTGCCAGCAGCCTACACACCGGGACAGGGGAACTAGAGACCCAGTACTTC. This encodes CASSLHTGTGELETQYF.

CDR3 protein: CASSLHSGTYNEQFF. The DNA of the CDR3 is TGTGCCAGCAGCTTACACAGCGGGACCTACAATGAGCAGTTCTTC. The chain combines TRBV7-3 with TRBJ2-1, with TRBD2 matching over 7 bases. With V trimmed by 2 bases and J by 2 bases, 3 bases remained unmatched. Germline V lookup: CDR1 SGHTA, CDR2 FQGTGA. This CDR3 is built from 15 residues.

The sample holds one count of this clone. The chain is built from TRBV5-1 and TRBJ1-4, with 9 positions matching TRBD1. This CDR3 has 14 amino acids. CDR1 and CDR2 from the germline V gene are SGHRS and YFSETQ. The ends lost 4 bases at V and 6 bases at J; junction bases unmatched: 4. CDR3 sequence reads: CASSVRTGDEKLFF. The DNA of the CDR3 is TGCGCCAGCAGCGTACGGACAGGGGATGAAAAACTGTTTTTT.

The chain recombines TRBV6-4 with TRBJ1-5, with 7 bases identical to TRBD1. V shed 6 bases and J 6 bases; nucleotides not matched to a gene: 17. This CDR3 comprises 17 residues. Germline V CDR1 and CDR2: MRHNA, SNTAGT. This chain's CDR3 is CASRMSGPGGRCQPQHF. CDR3 DNA: TGTGCCAGCAGAATGAGCGGGCCAGGGGGTCGGTGTCAGCCCCAGCATTTT.

Here the CDR3 DNA reads TGTGCCAGCCACCCCCCGGGGGGTAGGGCCACTGAAGCTTTCTTT. Its translation: CASHPPGGRATEAFF. V gene TRBV19 combines with J gene TRBJ1-1; tentative D call: TRBD1 (5 bases). The germline V and J ends were trimmed by 9 bases and 4 bases, with 21 bases remaining between them. CDR1 is LNHDA, CDR2 SQIVND, per germline (reference sequence). This CDR3 spans 15 amino acids.

Remarks on this clone: At one end the junction does not follow the germline gene, possibly because of a read error. The chain has TRBV25-1 and TRBJ1-3; D is undetermined. The CDR3 consists of 12 residues. Looked up from germline, CDR1 is MGHDK and CDR2 is SYGVNS. This CDR3 is CASSDSRNTIYF. CDR3 sequence (DNA): TGTGCCAGCAGTGACTCTCGAAACACCATATATTTT.

The V gene is TRBV7-2, the J gene TRBJ2-5; 7 bases line up with TRBD2. This CDR3 contains 16 residues. Germline CDR1 SGHTA, CDR2 FQGNSA. V was pared by 6 bases and J by 4 bases, with 14 bases of the junction left unmatched. The CDR3 DNA reads TGTGCCAGCAGAAAAGCCGGGGGAGGGATCGTAGAGACCCAGTACTTC. It encodes CASRKAGGGIVETQYF.

The chain couples TRBV28 to TRBJ2-7; TRBD2 agrees at 7 bases. Germline loops: CDR1 MDHEN, CDR2 SYDVKM. The CDR3 runs 16 residues. The V segment lost 6 bases and the J segment 3 bases; nucleotides outside the gene matches: 14. CDR3 sequence reads: CASSQATSFFFYEQYF. DNA of the CDR3: TGTGCCAGCAGCCAAGCGACTAGCTTCTTTTTCTACGAGCAGTACTTC.

The chain couples TRBV19 to TRBJ2-1; 7 nucleotides match TRBD2. Germline CDR1 and CDR2: LNHDA and SQIVND (reference sequence). The CDR3 runs to 16 residues. J was trimmed by 0 bases and V by 6 bases; bases with no gene match: 8. CDR3 in DNA: TGTGCCAGTAGACCGCTTGGCGGGAGCTCCTACAATGAGCAGTTCTTC. This encodes CASRPLGGSSYNEQFF.

This chain links TRBV29-1 with TRBJ2-7; 7 nucleotides agree with TRBD1. CDR1 and CDR2 from the germline V gene are SQVTM and ANQGSEA. Unmatched junction bases numbered 6, after V lost 0 bases and J lost 7 bases. This CDR3 is built from 13 residues. The CDR3 DNA reads as TGCAGCGTTGAAGATAACAGGGGCGAAGAGCAGTACTTC. This encodes CSVEDNRGEEQYF.

The rearrangement joins TRBV6-1 to TRBJ1-1; D possibly corresponds to TRBD1 (5 bases). This CDR3 is 12 amino acids long. Germline CDR1 reads MNHNS; CDR2 reads SASEGT. V was trimmed by 2 bases and J by 5 bases, leaving 6 bases between them. CDR3 residues: CASSEKGTEAFF. Written as DNA, the CDR3 is TGTGCCAGCAGTGAAAAGGGGACTGAAGCTTTCTTT.

The CDR3 bases are TGTGCCAGCAGCTCCGGGACAGGAAACACCGGGGAGCTGTTTTTT. Translation gives CASSSGTGNTGELFF. The chain employs TRBV5-5 and TRBJ2-2; 8 positions agree with TRBD1. Germline V gives CDR1 SGHKS, CDR2 YYEKEE (reference sequence). V dropped 3 bases and J dropped 2; count of bases not matched to a gene: 3. CDR3 length equals 15 residues. The full variable domain, its missing parts supplied by reference TRBV5-5 and TRBJ2-2, is DAGVTQSPTHLIKTRGQQVTLRCSPISGHKSVSWYQQVLGQGPQFIFQYYEKEERGRGNFPDRFSARQFPNYSSELNVNALLLGDSALYLCASSSGTGNTGELFFGEGSRLTVL.

The chain recombines TRBV5-6 with TRBJ1-2; D perhaps matches TRBD1 (6 bases). Germline CDR1 and CDR2: SGHDT and YYEEEE. The CDR3 sequence is 16 residues long. Trimming left V 4 bases short and J 1 base short, with 17 bases between. CDR3 sequence (DNA): TGTGCCAGCAGCAAAGAACAGGGAGTTTTTAACTATGGCTACACCTTC. Protein: CASSKEQGVFNYGYTF.

V usage is TRBV13 and J usage is TRBJ2-1; 9 bases are a match to TRBD2. Germline values: CDR1 PRHDT, CDR2 FYEKMQ (reference sequence). CDR3 length: 14 amino acids. V was pared by 6 bases and J by 9 bases, with 9 bases of the junction left unmatched. In nucleotides, the CDR3 is TGTGCCAGCAGAAGGCTAGCGGGAACCGGTGAGCAGTTCTTC. Translating gives CASRRLAGTGEQFF.

The chain links TRBV5-1 to TRBJ2-2; a weak D match, TRBD2 (5 bases). Germline assignment: CDR1 SGHRS and CDR2 YFSETQ. This CDR3 has 14 amino acids. Between the trimmed V and J ends, which lost 2 bases and 7 bases, there was a span of 12 bases. CDR3 in DNA: TGCGCCAGCAGCTTAGGACTCCTACGCGGGGAGCTGTTTTTT. Translation: CASSLGLLRGELFF.

The CDR3 bases are TGTGCCAGCAGCGAGGGACACCTGAGCTCCTACGAGCAGTACTTC. As protein: CASSEGHLSSYEQYF. The chain is built from TRBV5-5 and TRBJ2-7; D perhaps matches TRBD1 (6 bases). Germline lookup yields CDR1 SGHKS and CDR2 YYEKEE (reference sequence). V was pared by 4 bases and J by 0 bases, with 14 bases between. This CDR3 region has 15 residues.